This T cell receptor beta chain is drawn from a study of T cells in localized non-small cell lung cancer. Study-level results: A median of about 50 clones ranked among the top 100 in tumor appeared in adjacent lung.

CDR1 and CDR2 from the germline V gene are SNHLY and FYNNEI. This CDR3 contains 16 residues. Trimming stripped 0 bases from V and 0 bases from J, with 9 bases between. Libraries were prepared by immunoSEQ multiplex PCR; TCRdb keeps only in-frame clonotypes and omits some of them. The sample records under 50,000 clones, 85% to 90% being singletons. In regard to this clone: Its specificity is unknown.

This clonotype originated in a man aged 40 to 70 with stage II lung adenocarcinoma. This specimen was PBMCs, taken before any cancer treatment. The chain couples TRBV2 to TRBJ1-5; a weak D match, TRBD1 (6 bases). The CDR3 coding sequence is TGTGCCAGCAGTGAAGCCCCAGGGGATAGCAATCAGCCCCAGCATTTT. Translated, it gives CASSEAPGDSNQPQHF.